What follows are 7 T cell receptor beta chains derived from one specimen sequenced in a study of early T cells in non-severe SARS-CoV-2 infection. One entry per CDR3 protein results from TCRdb running MiXCR on the 5' RACE reads. The sample has roughly 88,000 distinct CDR3 sequences; 14% are singletons. The specimen was whole blood. Every receptor here comes from an adult who was a healthcare worker with PCR-confirmed SARS-CoV-2 infection or an uninfected control (not recorded which).

This clonotype was detected ten times or more. The V gene is TRBV19, the J gene TRBJ2-2; D remains unclear. The V end lost 1 base, the J end lost 4 bases, and 7 bases lay between the germline ends. CDR1 and CDR2 (germline): LNHDA, SQIVND (reference sequence). This CDR3 spans 14 amino acids. In nucleotides, the CDR3 is TGTGCCAGTAGTATAGGGGGAACCACCGGGGAGCTGTTTTTT. The encoded protein is CASSIGGTTGELFF.

This clonotype showed up just a few times. The chain has TRBV28 and TRBJ1-1, with 9 bases identical to TRBD1. Germline V gives CDR1 MDHEN, CDR2 SYDVKM. V lost 5 bases and J lost 4; bases outside the gene matches: 5. The CDR3 contains 14 residues. The chain's CDR3 is CASSPTGGRTEAFF. CDR3 nucleotides: TGTGCCAGCAGTCCAACAGGGGGCCGCACTGAAGCTTTCTTT.

This clonotype occurred a few times. The V and J genes are TRBV6-6 and TRBJ1-2; tentative D call: TRBD1 (5 bases). Germline V gene data show CDR1 as MNHNY and CDR2 as SVGAGI (reference sequence). V was shortened by 8 bases and J by 3 bases, with 16 bases between the two germline ends. The CDR3 is 14 residues long. CDR3 sequence reads: CASWGMNNYYGYTF. The CDR3 DNA is TGTGCCAGCTGGGGCATGAATAATTACTATGGCTACACCTTC.

This clonotype was detected ten times or more. This rearrangement joins TRBV9 to TRBJ1-1, with 8 bases lining up with TRBD1. Germline V gene sequence: CDR1 SGDLS, CDR2 YYNGEE. This CDR3 spans 14 amino acids. V lost 4 bases and J lost 0; bases outside the gene matches: 2. The CDR3 reads CASSRDRLNTEAFF. CDR3 DNA sequence: TGTGCCAGCAGCCGGGACAGGTTGAACACTGAAGCTTTCTTT.

Regarding this clonotype: Given a much more abundant clone one base away, this may be a read error. The final CDR3 position lacks the conserved phenylalanine or tryptophan, pointing to a likely read error. The rearrangement joins TRBV27 to TRBJ1-1; D perhaps matches TRBD1 (6 bases). There are 13 residues in the CDR3. The V gene's germline CDR1 is MNHEY and CDR2 SMNVEV (reference sequence). The ends were cut back, 9 bases at V and 1 base at J, with 12 bases in the middle. DNA for the CDR3: TGTGCCAGTAGGACAGTCTCGAACACTGAAGCTTTCTCT. Translating gives CASRTVSNTEAFS.

The chain combines TRBV5-1 with TRBJ2-7; D is possibly TRBD1 (6 bases). Trimming cost V 1 base and J 7 bases, with 12 bases left between them. The CDR3 sequence is 13 residues long. Germline V gives CDR1 SGHRS, CDR2 YFSETQ. CDR3 sequence reads: CASSLTGLKEQYF. The CDR3 region has the DNA TGCGCCAGCAGCTTGACAGGGCTGAAAGAGCAGTACTTC.

Here the CDR3 reads CATSDSVLPTETQYF. In DNA form, the CDR3 reads TGTGCCACCAGTGATTCAGTACTCCCTACCGAGACCCAGTACTTC. This chain joins TRBV24-1 and TRBJ2-5; no clear D gene. Germline lookup yields CDR1 KGHDR and CDR2 SFDVKD. This CDR3 is built from 15 residues. V dropped 2 bases and J dropped 5 bases, with 14 bases sitting between them.